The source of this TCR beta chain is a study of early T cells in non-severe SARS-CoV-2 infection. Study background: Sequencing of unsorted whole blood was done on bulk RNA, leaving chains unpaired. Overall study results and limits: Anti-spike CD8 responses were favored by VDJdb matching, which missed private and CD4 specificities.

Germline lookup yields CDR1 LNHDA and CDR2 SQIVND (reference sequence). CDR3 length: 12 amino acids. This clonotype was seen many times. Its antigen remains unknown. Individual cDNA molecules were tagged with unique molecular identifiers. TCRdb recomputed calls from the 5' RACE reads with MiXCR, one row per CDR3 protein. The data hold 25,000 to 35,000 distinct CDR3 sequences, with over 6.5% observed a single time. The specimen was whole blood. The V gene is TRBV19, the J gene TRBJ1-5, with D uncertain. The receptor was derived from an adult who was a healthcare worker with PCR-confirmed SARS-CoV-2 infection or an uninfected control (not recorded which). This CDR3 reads CASGWANQPQHF. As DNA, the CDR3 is TGTGCTTCTGGCTGGGCCAATCAGCCCCAGCATTTT. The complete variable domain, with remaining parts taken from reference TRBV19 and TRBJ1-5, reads DGGITQSPKYLFRKEGQNVTLSCEQNLNHDAMYWYRQDPGQGLRLIYYSQIVNDFQKGDIAEGYSVSREKKESFPLTVTSAQKNPTAFYLCASGWANQPQHFGDGTRLSIL.